The 4 T cell receptor beta chains given below trace back to one sample, sequenced in a study of blood T cell repertoires in COVID-19. The table came from immunoSEQ multiplex PCR; TCRdb's copy has only in-frame clones and leaves some out. The data show roughly 100,000 clones, 91% seen once. The source material was peripheral blood. All receptors derive from a man aged 50-59 years with acute or convalescent COVID-19.

The rearrangement links TRBV27 to TRBJ2-1; D is unresolved. Germline CDR1 and CDR2: MNHEY and SMNVEV (reference sequence). Trimming cost V 5 bases and J 4 bases, with 15 bases left between them. The CDR3 covers 15 residues. As DNA, the CDR3 is TGTGCCAGCAGTGTAGATGGAGCCCTATACAATGAGCAGTTCTTC. Amino acids: CASSVDGALYNEQFF.

The chain combines TRBV2 with TRBJ1-6; possibly TRBD1 for D (6 bases). In germline, CDR1 is SNHLY, CDR2 FYNNEI. This CDR3 region has 14 residues. V lost 2 bases, J lost 10 bases, and 12 bases lay in between. As DNA, the CDR3 is TGTGCCAGCAGTGAACCCGGACAGTCCTCACCCCTCCACTTT. Translating it yields CASSEPGQSSPLHF.

In this sample, this clone turned up once. CDR3 loop: CASSVLAEINTGELFF. CDR3 nucleotide sequence: TGTGCCAGCAGCGTGCTAGCGGAGATTAACACCGGGGAGCTGTTTTTT. The chain combines TRBV13 with TRBJ2-2; the match to TRBD2 covers 7 bases. Germline assignment: CDR1 PRHDT and CDR2 FYEKMQ (reference sequence). The CDR3 runs 16 residues. J gave up 2 bases and V 5 bases, and 8 bases lay outside the gene matches.

The chain is built from TRBV3-1 (or the pseudogene TRBV3-2) and TRBJ2-2, with TRBD1 matching over 7 bases. The CDR3 spans 17 residues. Germline V gene lookup returns CDR1 LGHDT and CDR2 YNNKEL (reference sequence). V gave up 2 bases and J gave up 4 bases; unmatched junction bases: 10. For the CDR3, the DNA is TGTGCCAGCAGCCAACCCGGCACAGGGGCCCTCACCGGGGAGCTGTTTTTT. It translates to CASSQPGTGALTGELFF.